This TCR beta chain was sequenced for a study of blood T cell repertoires in COVID-19. The authors' processing: Counts of nucleated cells, estimated from reference gene primer amplification, were obtained. The assay was immunoSEQ multiplex PCR, and TCRdb's table has in-frame clones only and misses some. That table gives V, J and clone size, and the DNA gave D and trimming. The top ten clones hold under 15% of a sample with fewer than 60,000 clones, roughly 80% of them seen once. J gave up 14 bases and V 5 bases, and 5 bases lay outside the gene matches. Looked up from germline, CDR1 is SNHLY and CDR2 is FYNNEI. The CDR3 totals 12 residues.

This TCR was recovered from an elderly woman with acute or convalescent COVID-19. The sequenced sample consisted of peripheral blood. The rearrangement joins TRBV2 to TRBJ1-6; 8 bases agree with TRBD1. For the CDR3, the DNA is TGTGCCAGCAGTTTGGACAGGGTCACCCTCCACTTT. It encodes CASSLDRVTLHF. Full variable domain (rest looked up from reference TRBV2 and TRBJ1-6): EPEVTQTPSHQVTQMGQEVILRCVPISNHLYFYWYRQILGQKVEFLVSFYNNEISEKSEIFDDQFSVERPDGSNFTLKIRSTKLEDSAMYFCASSLDRVTLHFGNGTRLTVT.